The 8 T cell receptor beta chains presented below share a single source sample, sequenced in a study of cytomegalovirus exposure and HLA in healthy donors. Using immunoSEQ multiplex PCR, the repertoire was profiled, and TCRdb retains in-frame clones only, with some absent. The sample shows roughly 130,000 clones, 88% of them seen only once. The material sequenced was PBMCs. All receptors derive from a man aged 30 to 39 in good health and CMV-seronegative.

The chain employs TRBV12-5 and TRBJ1-2; D gene ambiguous. CDR3 size: 15 residues. V shed 0 bases and J shed 3 bases, with 11 bases lying between them. The V gene's germline CDR1 is LGHNT and CDR2 FRNRAP. The CDR3 DNA follows: TGTGCTAGTGGTTTGGTACCTTGGGCAGACTATGGCTACACCTTC. Residues: CASGLVPWADYGYTF. The complete variable domain, with remaining parts taken from reference TRBV12-5 and TRBJ1-2, reads DARVTQTPRHKVTEMGQEVTMRCQPILGHNTVFWYRQTMMQGLELLAYFRNRAPLDDSGMPKDRFSAEMPDATLATLKIQPSEPRDSAVYFCASGLVPWADYGYTFGSGTRLTVV.

The chain recombines TRBV2 with TRBJ2-3; 8 positions match TRBD1. This CDR3 contains 12 residues. The V gene end was trimmed by 9 bases and the J gene end by 4 bases; junction bases not matched to a gene: 3. Germline lookup yields CDR1 SNHLY and CDR2 FYNNEI. The CDR3: CASHRGADTQYF. As DNA, the CDR3 is TGTGCCAGTCACAGGGGGGCAGATACGCAGTATTTT. The full variable domain, with the rest looked up from reference TRBV2 and TRBJ2-3, is EPEVTQTPSHQVTQMGQEVILRCVPISNHLYFYWYRQILGQKVEFLVSFYNNEISEKSEIFDDQFSVERPDGSNFTLKIRSTKLEDSAMYFCASHRGADTQYFGPGTRLTVL.

V usage is TRBV18 and J usage is TRBJ2-1; D remains unclear. There are 15 residues in the CDR3. V lost 1 base to trimming and J lost 0 bases, with 7 bases between them. Per germline, CDR1 KGHSH and CDR2 LQKENI. CDR3 coding DNA: TGTGCCAGCTCACCACAAACGGGCTCCTACAATGAGCAGTTCTTC. Translated, it gives CASSPQTGSYNEQFF.

This clone has just one count. This chain uses TRBV7-2 with TRBJ2-2; no clear D. Deletions cut 3 bases from V and 1 base from J, with 6 bases between. CDR3 length equals 14 residues. Germline V lookup: CDR1 SGHTA, CDR2 FQGNSA. The CDR3 bases are TGTGCCAGCAGCTTCAACGGGAACACCGGGGAGCTGTTTTTT. Its protein product is CASSFNGNTGELFF.

This clone was found a few times. The chain employs TRBV15 and TRBJ1-2, with a tentative D call TRBD1 (5 bases). With 1 base removed from V and 2 bases from J, the gap between germline ends came to 14 bases. CDR1 is LNHNV and CDR2 is YYDKDF in the germline V gene (reference sequence). The CDR3 is made up of 16 amino acids. The chain's CDR3 is CATSRGGGSGNYGYTF. CDR3 nucleotide sequence: TGTGCCACCAGCAGAGGGGGGGGATCAGGGAACTATGGCTACACCTTC. The complete variable domain, with remaining parts taken from reference TRBV15 and TRBJ1-2, reads DAMVIQNPRYQVTQFGKPVTLSCSQTLNHNVMYWYQQKSSQAPKLLFHYYDKDFNNEADTPDNFQSRRPNTSFCFLDIRSPGLGDTAMYLCATSRGGGSGNYGYTFGSGTRLTVV.

This chain uses TRBV18 with TRBJ2-7; the match to TRBD1 covers 9 bases. The CDR3 is 15 residues long. Germline V gene lookup returns CDR1 KGHSH and CDR2 LQKENI. V shed 5 bases and J 6 bases; nucleotides not matched to a gene: 11. This CDR3 is CASSGTGTGYGEQYF. The CDR3 nucleotides read TGTGCCAGCTCAGGGACCGGGACAGGGTATGGCGAGCAGTACTTC. Looking up the rest from reference TRBV18 and TRBJ2-7 gives the full variable domain: NAGVMQNPRHLVRRRGQEARLRCSPMKGHSHVYWYRQLPEEGLKFMVYLQKENIIDESGMPKERFSAEFPKEGPSILRIQQVVRGDSAAYFCASSGTGTGYGEQYFGPGTRLTVT.

The genes are TRBV6-5 and TRBJ1-2; 7 bases agree with TRBD1. Germline values: CDR1 MNHEY, CDR2 SVGAGI. The J segment lost 4 bases and the V segment lost 6 bases, leaving 5 bases of the junction unmatched. There are 13 residues in the CDR3. This chain's CDR3 is CASRPDRAYGYTF. DNA for the CDR3: TGTGCCAGCAGGCCTGACAGGGCCTATGGCTACACCTTC.

The chain links TRBV5-4 to TRBJ1-1, with 7 bases lining up with TRBD1. The CDR3 is 16 amino acids. V shed 0 bases and J 1 base; nucleotides not matched to a gene: 6. Germline V gene lookup returns CDR1 SGHNT and CDR2 YYREEE (reference sequence). The CDR3 loop is CASSLAGTASNTEAFF. For the CDR3, the DNA is TGTGCCAGCAGCTTGGCCGGGACAGCATCGAACACTGAAGCTTTCTTT.